What follows describes a single T cell receptor beta chain. Its antigen is unknown. Germline CDR1 is SGHVS and CDR2 is FQNEAQ. The CDR3 is made up of 18 amino acids. Trimming took 2 bases from V and 8 from J; bases not matched to a gene: 17. Profiled with immunoSEQ multiplex PCR; TCRdb holds only in-frame clones, not every one. Of more than 80,000 clones in the sample, 85% to 90% were seen once. These data are taken from a study of graft-versus-host responses after intestinal transplantation. Study results and limitations: Peak circulating GvH clone levels tracked with early post-transplant HvG declines. Detected in recipient marrow were GvH clones, some of which were first observed in ileum or blood.

This receptor was taken from a human donor who received an intestinal transplant. Sequenced here: unstimulated CD4+ T cells sorted from spleen or lymph node cells, sampled before intestinal transplant. The chain recombines TRBV7-8 with TRBJ2-1; 8 bases are shared with TRBD2. The CDR3 DNA follows: TGTGCCAGCAGCTTACTCGGGAGGGCCTTGGGGGTGGAGGATGAGCAGTTCTTC. It codes for CASSLLGRALGVEDEQFF.